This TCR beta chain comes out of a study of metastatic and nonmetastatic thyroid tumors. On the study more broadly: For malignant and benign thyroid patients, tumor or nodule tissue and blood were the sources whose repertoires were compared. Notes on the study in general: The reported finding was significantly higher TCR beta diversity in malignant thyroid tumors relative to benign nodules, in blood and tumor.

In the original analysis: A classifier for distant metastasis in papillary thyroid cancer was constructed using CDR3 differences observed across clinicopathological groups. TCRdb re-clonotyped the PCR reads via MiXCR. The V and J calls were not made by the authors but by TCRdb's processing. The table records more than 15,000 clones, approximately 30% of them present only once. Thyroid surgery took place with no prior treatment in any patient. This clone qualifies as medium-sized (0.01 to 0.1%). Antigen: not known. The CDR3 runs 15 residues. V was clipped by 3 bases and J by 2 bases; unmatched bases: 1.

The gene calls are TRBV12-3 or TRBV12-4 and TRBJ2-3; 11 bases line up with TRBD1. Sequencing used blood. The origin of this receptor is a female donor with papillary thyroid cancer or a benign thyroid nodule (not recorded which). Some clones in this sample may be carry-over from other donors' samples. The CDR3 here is CASSLDRGPTDTQYF. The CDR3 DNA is TGTGCCAGCAGTTTGGACAGGGGGCCCACAGATACGCAGTATTTT.